This T cell receptor (beta chain) is from a study of T cell changes during pregnancy in multiple sclerosis. The table came from immunoSEQ multiplex PCR; TCRdb's copy has only in-frame clones and leaves some out. The sample has under 75,000 clones; approximately 90% are singletons. This CDR3 has 16 residues. The V end lost 3 bases, the J end lost 0 bases, and 13 bases lay between the germline ends. Germline lookup yields CDR1 SGHNT and CDR2 YENEEA. The material was peripheral blood, obtained in the third trimester of pregnancy. The chain has TRBV11-3 and TRBJ2-3; D is perhaps TRBD2 (7 bases). This clonotype was sampled from a female donor in good health, enrolled as a control in a pregnancy study. The CDR3 region is CASSFLEGGSTDTQYF. DNA for the CDR3: TGTGCCAGCAGCTTTTTAGAGGGGGGGAGCACAGATACGCAGTATTTT.